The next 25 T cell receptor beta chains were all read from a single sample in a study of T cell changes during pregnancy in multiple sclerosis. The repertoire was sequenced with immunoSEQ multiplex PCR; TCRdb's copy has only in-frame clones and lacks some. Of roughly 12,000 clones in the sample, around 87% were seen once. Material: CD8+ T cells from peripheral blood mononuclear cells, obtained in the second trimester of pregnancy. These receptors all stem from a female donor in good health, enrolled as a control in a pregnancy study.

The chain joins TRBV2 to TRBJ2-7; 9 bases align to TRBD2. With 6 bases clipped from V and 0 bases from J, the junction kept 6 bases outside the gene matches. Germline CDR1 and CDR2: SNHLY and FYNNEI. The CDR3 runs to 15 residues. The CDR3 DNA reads TGTGCCAGCAGGCGACTAGCGGAAAACTCCTACGAGCAGTACTTC. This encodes CASRRLAENSYEQYF.

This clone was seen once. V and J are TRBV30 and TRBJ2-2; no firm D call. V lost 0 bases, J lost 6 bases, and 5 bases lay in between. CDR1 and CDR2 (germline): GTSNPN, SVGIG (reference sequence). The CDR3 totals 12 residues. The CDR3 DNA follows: TGTGCCTGGAGTGTTTGGCCCGGGGAGCTGTTTTTT. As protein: CAWSVWPGELFF.

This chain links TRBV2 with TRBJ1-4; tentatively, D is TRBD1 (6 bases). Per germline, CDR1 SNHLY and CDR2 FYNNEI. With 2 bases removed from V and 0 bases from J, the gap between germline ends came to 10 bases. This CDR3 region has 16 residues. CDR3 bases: TGTGCCAGCAGTGAACCGGACAGTTCAACTAATGAAAAACTGTTTTTT. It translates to CASSEPDSSTNEKLFF. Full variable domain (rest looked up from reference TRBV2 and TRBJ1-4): EPEVTQTPSHQVTQMGQEVILRCVPISNHLYFYWYRQILGQKVEFLVSFYNNEISEKSEIFDDQFSVERPDGSNFTLKIRSTKLEDSAMYFCASSEPDSSTNEKLFFGSGTQLSVL.

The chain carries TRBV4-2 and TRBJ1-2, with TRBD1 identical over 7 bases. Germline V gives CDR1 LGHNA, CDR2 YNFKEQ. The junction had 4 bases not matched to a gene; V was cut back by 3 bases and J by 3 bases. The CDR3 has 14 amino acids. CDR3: CASSQVGGDYGYTF. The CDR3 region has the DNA TGTGCCAGCAGCCAGGTAGGGGGCGACTATGGCTACACCTTC.

The CDR3 sequence: CASGTANTEAFF. The DNA for the CDR3 is TGTGCCAGCGGGACAGCGAACACTGAAGCTTTCTTT. The chain joins TRBV10-3 to TRBJ1-1, with 7 nucleotides matching TRBD1. With 10 bases clipped from V and 1 base from J, the junction kept 3 bases outside the gene matches. The CDR3 is made up of 12 amino acids. Germline V gene data show CDR1 as ENHRY and CDR2 as SYGVKD.

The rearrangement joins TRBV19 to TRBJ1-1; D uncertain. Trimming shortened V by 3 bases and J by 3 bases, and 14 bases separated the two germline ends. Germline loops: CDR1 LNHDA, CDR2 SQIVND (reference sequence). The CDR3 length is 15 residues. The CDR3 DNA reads TGTGCCAGTAGTATGTCCGGCCCGGGATACACTGAAGCTTTCTTT. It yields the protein CASSMSGPGYTEAFF.

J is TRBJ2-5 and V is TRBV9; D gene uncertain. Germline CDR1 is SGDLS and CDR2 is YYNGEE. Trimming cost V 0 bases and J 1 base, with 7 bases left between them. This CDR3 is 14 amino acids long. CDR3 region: CASSVATAQETQYF. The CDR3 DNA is TGTGCCAGCAGCGTAGCCACAGCCCAAGAGACCCAGTACTTC.

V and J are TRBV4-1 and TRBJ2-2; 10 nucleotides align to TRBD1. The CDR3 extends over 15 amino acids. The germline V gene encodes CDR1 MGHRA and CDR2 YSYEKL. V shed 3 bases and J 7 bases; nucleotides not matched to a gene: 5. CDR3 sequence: CASSHRTGGDGELFF. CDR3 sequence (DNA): TGCGCCAGCAGCCACCGGACAGGGGGGGACGGGGAGCTGTTTTTT.

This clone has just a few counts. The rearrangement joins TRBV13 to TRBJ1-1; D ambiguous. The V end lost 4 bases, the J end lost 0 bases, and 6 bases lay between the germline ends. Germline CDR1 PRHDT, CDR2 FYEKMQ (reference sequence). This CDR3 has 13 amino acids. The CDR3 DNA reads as TGTGCCAGCAGCTCTTATATGAACACTGAAGCTTTCTTT. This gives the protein CASSSYMNTEAFF.

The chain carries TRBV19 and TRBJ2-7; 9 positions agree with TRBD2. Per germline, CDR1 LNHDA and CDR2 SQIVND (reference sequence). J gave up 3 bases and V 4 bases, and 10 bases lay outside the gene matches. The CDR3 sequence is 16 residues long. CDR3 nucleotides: TGTGCCAGTAGTACAAGCGCGGGGGGGCGTTACTACGAGCAGTACTTC. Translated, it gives CASSTSAGGRYYEQYF.

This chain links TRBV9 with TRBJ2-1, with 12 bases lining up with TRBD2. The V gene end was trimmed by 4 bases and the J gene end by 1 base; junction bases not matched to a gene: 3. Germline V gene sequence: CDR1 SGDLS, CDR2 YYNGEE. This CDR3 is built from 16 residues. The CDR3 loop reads CASSLLAGGSYNEQFF. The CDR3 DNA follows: TGTGCCAGCAGCTTGCTAGCGGGGGGGTCCTACAATGAGCAGTTCTTC.

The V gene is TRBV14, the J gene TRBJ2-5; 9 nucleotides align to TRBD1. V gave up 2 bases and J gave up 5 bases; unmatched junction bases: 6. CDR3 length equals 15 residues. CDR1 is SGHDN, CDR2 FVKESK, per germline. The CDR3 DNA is TGTGCCAGCAGCCAATATCGGGACAGGGTTGAGACCCAGTACTTC. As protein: CASSQYRDRVETQYF.

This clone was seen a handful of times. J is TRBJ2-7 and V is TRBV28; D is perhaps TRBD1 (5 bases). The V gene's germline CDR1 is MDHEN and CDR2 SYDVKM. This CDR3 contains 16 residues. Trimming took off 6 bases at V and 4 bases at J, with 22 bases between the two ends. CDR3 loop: CASSPRMRTSQYEQYF. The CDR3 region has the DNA TGTGCCAGCAGCCCCAGAATGAGGACATCGCAGTACGAGCAGTACTTC.

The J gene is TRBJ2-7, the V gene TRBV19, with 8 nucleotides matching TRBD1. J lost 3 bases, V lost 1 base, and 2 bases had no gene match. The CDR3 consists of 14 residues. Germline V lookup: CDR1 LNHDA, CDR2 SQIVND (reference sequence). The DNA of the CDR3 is TGTGCCAGTAGTATAGGCACAGGGGGCTACGAGCAGTACTTC. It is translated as CASSIGTGGYEQYF.

This CDR3 is CATGQGVNTEAFF. CDR3 bases: TGTGCCACCGGACAGGGAGTGAACACTGAAGCTTTCTTT. The chain is built from TRBV15 and TRBJ1-1, with 8 bases aligning to TRBD1. The CDR3 has 13 residues. Germline V gene sequence: CDR1 LNHNV, CDR2 YYDKDF (reference sequence). Trimming cost V 8 bases and J 0 bases; bases outside gene matches: 2.

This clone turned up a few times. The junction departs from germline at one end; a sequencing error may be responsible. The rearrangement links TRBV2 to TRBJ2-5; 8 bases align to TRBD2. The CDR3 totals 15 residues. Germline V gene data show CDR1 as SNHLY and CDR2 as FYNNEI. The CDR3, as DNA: TGTGCCAGCAATGAACGGGGGGGCCGCCAAGAGACCCAGTACTTC. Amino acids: CASNERGGRQETQYF.

CDR3 in DNA: TGTGCCATCAGCCCCGACACCGAGCAGTACTTC. This gives the protein CAISPDTEQYF. The J gene is TRBJ2-7, the V gene TRBV10-3; D gene ambiguous. V was pared by 6 bases and J by 6 bases, with 9 bases between. The CDR3 is 11 residues long. Per the germline V gene, CDR1 is ENHRY and CDR2 is SYGVKD.

This chain's CDR3 is CASSFPSGAQGTEAFF. CDR3 DNA sequence: TGTGCCAGCAGTTTCCCCAGCGGGGCCCAGGGAACTGAAGCTTTCTTT. The chain combines TRBV27 with TRBJ1-1; possibly TRBD1 for D (5 bases). This CDR3 is built from 16 residues. The V and J ends lost 3 bases and 5 bases respectively, with 19 bases between them. Germline CDR1 MNHEY, CDR2 SMNVEV (reference sequence).

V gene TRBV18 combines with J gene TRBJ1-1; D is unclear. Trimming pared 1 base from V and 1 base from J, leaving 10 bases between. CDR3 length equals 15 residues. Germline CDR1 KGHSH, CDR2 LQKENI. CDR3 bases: TGTGCCAGCTCACCACAGAAGGGAGAGAACACTGAAGCTTTCTTT. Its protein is CASSPQKGENTEAFF.

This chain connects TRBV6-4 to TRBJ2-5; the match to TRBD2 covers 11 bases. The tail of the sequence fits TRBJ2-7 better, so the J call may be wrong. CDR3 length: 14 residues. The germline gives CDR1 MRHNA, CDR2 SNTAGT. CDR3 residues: CASIITSGSYEQYF. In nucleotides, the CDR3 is TGTGCCAGCATCATCACTAGCGGGAGCTACGAGCAGTACTTC.

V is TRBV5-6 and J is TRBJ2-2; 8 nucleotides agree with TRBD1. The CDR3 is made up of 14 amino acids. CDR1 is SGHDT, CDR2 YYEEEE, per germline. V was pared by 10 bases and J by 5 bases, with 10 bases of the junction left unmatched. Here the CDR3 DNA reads TGTGCCGGTAGGAACAGGGGGAATACCGGGGAGCTGTTTTTT. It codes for CAGRNRGNTGELFF.

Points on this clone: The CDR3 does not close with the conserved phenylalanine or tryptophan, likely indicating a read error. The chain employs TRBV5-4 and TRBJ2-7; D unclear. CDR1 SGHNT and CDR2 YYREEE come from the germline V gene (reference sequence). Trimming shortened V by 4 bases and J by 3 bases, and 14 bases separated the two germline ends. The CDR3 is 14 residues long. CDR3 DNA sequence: TGTGCCAGCAGCCACTCGGACGGAGACTACGAGCAGTACCTC. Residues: CASSHSDGDYEQYL.

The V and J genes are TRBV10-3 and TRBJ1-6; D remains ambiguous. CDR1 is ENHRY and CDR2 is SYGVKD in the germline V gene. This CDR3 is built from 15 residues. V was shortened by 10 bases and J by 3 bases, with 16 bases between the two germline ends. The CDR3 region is CATHEGGVYNSPLHF. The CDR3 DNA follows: TGTGCCACTCATGAAGGCGGGGTCTATAATTCACCCCTCCACTTT.

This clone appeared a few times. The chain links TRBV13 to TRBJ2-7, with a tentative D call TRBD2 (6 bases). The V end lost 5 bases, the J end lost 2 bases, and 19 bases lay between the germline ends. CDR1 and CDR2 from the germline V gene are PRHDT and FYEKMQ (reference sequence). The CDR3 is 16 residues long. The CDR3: CASSPVGGGSPYEQYF. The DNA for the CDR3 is TGTGCCAGCAGCCCGGTCGGGGGAGGTTCGCCCTACGAGCAGTACTTC.

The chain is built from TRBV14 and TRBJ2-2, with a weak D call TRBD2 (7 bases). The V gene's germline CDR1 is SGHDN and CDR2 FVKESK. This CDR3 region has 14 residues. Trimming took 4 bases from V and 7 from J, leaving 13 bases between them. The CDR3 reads CASSRGGAGGELFF. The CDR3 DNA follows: TGTGCCAGCAGCCGGGGGGGCGCAGGCGGGGAGCTGTTTTTT.